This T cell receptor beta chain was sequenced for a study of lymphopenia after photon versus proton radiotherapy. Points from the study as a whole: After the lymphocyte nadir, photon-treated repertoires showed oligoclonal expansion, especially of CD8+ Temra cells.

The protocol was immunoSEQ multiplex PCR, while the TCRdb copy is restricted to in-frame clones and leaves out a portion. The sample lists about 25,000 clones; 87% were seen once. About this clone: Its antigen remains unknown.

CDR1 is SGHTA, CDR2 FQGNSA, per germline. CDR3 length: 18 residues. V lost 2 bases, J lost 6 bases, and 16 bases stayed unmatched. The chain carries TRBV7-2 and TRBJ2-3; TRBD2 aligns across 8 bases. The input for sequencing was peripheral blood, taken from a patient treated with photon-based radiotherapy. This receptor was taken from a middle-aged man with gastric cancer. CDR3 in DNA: TGTGCCAGCAGCTTATTACCCCCGCGGGGACTAGTATCTGATACGCAGTATTTT. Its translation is CASSLLPPRGLVSDTQYF.